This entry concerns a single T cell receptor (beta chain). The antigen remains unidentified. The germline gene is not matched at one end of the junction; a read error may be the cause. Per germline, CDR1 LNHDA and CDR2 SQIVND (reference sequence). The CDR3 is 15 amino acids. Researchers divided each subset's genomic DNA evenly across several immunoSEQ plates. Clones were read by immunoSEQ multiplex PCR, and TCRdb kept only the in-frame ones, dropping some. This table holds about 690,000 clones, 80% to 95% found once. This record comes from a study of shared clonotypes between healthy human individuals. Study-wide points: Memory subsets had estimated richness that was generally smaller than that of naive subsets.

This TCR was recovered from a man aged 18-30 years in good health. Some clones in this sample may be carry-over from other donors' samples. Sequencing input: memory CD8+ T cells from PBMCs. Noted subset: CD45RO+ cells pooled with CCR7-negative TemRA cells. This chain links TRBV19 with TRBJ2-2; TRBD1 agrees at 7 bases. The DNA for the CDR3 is TGTGCCAGTAGTATAGTCGCAGGGGGTCCCGGAGAGCTGTTTTTT. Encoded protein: CASSIVAGGPGELFF.